Listed here are 4 T cell receptor beta chains from one sample, sequenced in a study of blood T cell repertoires in COVID-19. Sequenced by immunoSEQ multiplex PCR; TCRdb stores in-frame clones only, minus some. Of approximately 150,000 clones in the sample, approximately 90% were seen once. The sequencing sample was made of peripheral blood. Receptors were obtained from a human donor in a cohort sampled during active COVID-19.

The J gene is TRBJ1-2, the V gene TRBV10-3; possibly TRBD1 for D (6 bases). Trimming stripped 8 bases from V and 8 bases from J, with 24 bases between. This CDR3 is built from 15 residues. Per the germline V gene, CDR1 is ENHRY and CDR2 is SYGVKD. CDR3 DNA sequence: TGTGCCATCGGTGGAGGGATGAGGGGAACAGGGGGCTACACCTTC. Protein sequence: CAIGGGMRGTGGYTF.

This clone came up once. This chain uses TRBV30 with TRBJ2-2; 10 bases are shared with TRBD2. Germline CDR1 GTSNPN, CDR2 SVGIG (reference sequence). The CDR3 is made up of 16 amino acids. After removal of 3 bases from V and 4 bases from J, the junction contained 8 bases not matched to a gene. CDR3 bases: TGTGCCTGGAGGACAGCGGGGGGGGCCCTCACCGGGGAGCTGTTTTTT. This codes for CAWRTAGGALTGELFF.

The J gene is TRBJ1-1, the V gene TRBV6-5; D is uncertain. Germline V CDR1 and CDR2: MNHEY, SVGAGI. This CDR3 is 14 amino acids long. Trimming cost V 4 bases and J 4 bases, with 13 bases left between them. CDR3 sequence: CASSSDSIGTEAFF. The CDR3 coding sequence is TGTGCCAGCAGTTCGGACTCAATCGGCACTGAAGCTTTCTTT.

V usage is TRBV7-9 and J usage is TRBJ2-1; D is perhaps TRBD2 (6 bases). V dropped 2 bases and J dropped 16 bases, with 18 bases sitting between them. The CDR3 contains 13 residues. Germline V gene lookup returns CDR1 SEHNR and CDR2 FQNEAQ (reference sequence). The CDR3 loop is CASSLSSATAVFF. DNA for the CDR3: TGTGCCAGCAGCTTATCTAGCGCCACTGCGGTATTCTTC.